This T cell receptor beta chain originates from a study of blood T cell repertoires in COVID-19. The overall study: The United States, Italy and Spain were the sources of the acute and convalescent COVID-19 samples.

Germline CDR1 SGHKS, CDR2 YYEKEE (reference sequence). The CDR3 spans 14 residues. V shed 1 base and J shed 3 bases, with 8 bases lying between them. Participants' reported clinical history set cohort assignment. Recovered status applied to Cohort 3 donors who had two consecutive negative PCRs. It also applied to those with clearance or with symptom resolution. Authors' processing steps: It was from reference gene primer amplification that nucleated cell counts were estimated. Libraries were prepared by immunoSEQ multiplex PCR; TCRdb keeps only in-frame clonotypes and omits some of them. That table is the source of V, J and clone size, and D and trimming were worked out from the DNA. Of more than 400,000 clones listed, 90% were seen once; the top ten hold about 0.6%.

This sequence originates from a man aged 18 to 29 who had recovered from COVID-19. The sequenced sample was PBMCs or T cells enriched from blood (not recorded which). V usage is TRBV5-5 and J usage is TRBJ1-5; D is perhaps TRBD1 (6 bases). This CDR3 reads CASSLTGYNQPQHF. As DNA, the CDR3 is TGTGCCAGCAGCTTGACAGGGTACAATCAGCCCCAGCATTTT.